This T cell receptor beta chain was obtained from a study of regulatory T cells in long-lasting Graves disease. Time point noted: persistent/refractory GD, antithyroid drugs over 5 years with positive TRAb. Isolated PBMC RNA provided the starting material for the TCR library. Peripheral blood, at approximately 9 milliliters, went into EDTA tubes. TCR beta libraries were built with iRepertoire HTBI primers and Arm-PCR of CDR3 regions. A single record per CDR3 protein comes from TCRdb applying MiXCR to the multiplex PCR reads. The sample includes 250,000 to 300,000 distinct CDR3 sequences, approximately 20% seen only once; the top ten take more than 50%. Germline V gives CDR1 SGHRS, CDR2 YFSETQ. After removal of 2 bases from V and 2 bases from J, the junction contained 2 bases not matched to a gene. This CDR3 has 15 residues. This clonotype was seen just once.

The receptor was derived from a female donor with Graves disease. The chain links TRBV5-1 to TRBJ2-1, with 9 bases matching TRBD2. Sequences were derived from peripheral blood mononuclear cells (PBMCs), sampled when the disease was refractory, from a patient treated with antithyroid drugs. CDR3 bases: TGCGCCAGCAGCTTCACTAGCGGGCCCTACAATGAGCAGTTCTTC. This gives the protein CASSFTSGPYNEQFF. Complete variable domain (other parts from reference TRBV5-1 and TRBJ2-1): KAGVTQTPRYLIKTRGQQVTLSCSPISGHRSVSWYQQTPGQGLQFLFEYFSETQRNKGNFPGRFSGRQFSNSRSEMNVSTLELGDSALYLCASSFTSGPYNEQFFGPGTRLTVL.